One TCR beta chain is described in this entry. Its antigen is undetermined. A read error likely explains this, since a far larger clone differs by one base. These data are taken from a study of read filtering for tumor transcriptome and immune sequencing. Study background: Patients were approximately 18 male and some 13 female, mean age around 66 years, range about 47 to 85.

Study-wide points: Sorted CD138-negative bone marrow cells were not purified T cells. Single-read clonotypes: roughly 81% of IR-seq clonotypes (about 3.5% of reads), 74.6% of RNA-seq clonotypes (44.6% of reads).

The library was built from roughly 400 ng RNA with molecular barcoded adaptors for alpha/delta and beta/gamma chains. TCRdb reprocessed the reads with MiXCR, giving one entry per CDR3 protein. The table includes tens of thousands of distinct CDR3 sequences, 20% to 25% detected once. The TCR originated in a donor aged 40 or older with multiple myeloma. Sequences were obtained from a population of CD138-negative cells sorted from bone marrow.

CDR3 DNA: TGTGCCAGCAGCGTCACGGTTGGGAGTGAAGCTTTCTTT. This codes for CASSVTVGSEAFF. The chain couples TRBV11-3 to TRBJ1-1; the D is unclear. In germline, CDR1 is SGHNT, CDR2 YENEEA. The CDR3 spans 13 residues. V lost 5 bases, J lost 7 bases, and 14 bases lay in between. Filled out from reference TRBV11-3 and TRBJ1-1, the complete variable domain reads EAGVVQSPRYKIIEKKQPVAFWCNPISGHNTLYWYLQNLGQGPELLIRYENEEAVDDSQLPKDRFSAERLKGVDSTLKIQPAELGDSAVYLCASSVTVGSEAFFGQGTRLTVV.